This T cell receptor beta chain was identified in a study of shared clonotypes between healthy human individuals. Whole-study findings and limits: Enrolling few donors narrowed the genetic and exposure-history diversity that was represented.

Only one count was recorded for this clone. Its antigen is unidentified. CD4+ cells underwent separation, giving CD45RA+ naive and CD45RA-negative memory subsets. Genomic DNA from each subset was divided evenly over several immunoSEQ plates. Only in-frame clones appear in the TCRdb table, and some are missing; sequencing was by immunoSEQ multiplex PCR. The table includes roughly 2,300,000 clones, 85% to 95% detected once. The sample comprised naive CD4+ T cells from PBMCs. Subset specified: CD45RA+ positively selected. The TCR sequence derives from a man between 18 and 35 years old in good health. Some clones in this sample may be carry-over from other donors' samples.

The CDR3 reads CASSFRDGGYNEQFF. DNA of the CDR3: TGCGCCAGCAGCTTCCGGGACGGGGGGTACAATGAGCAGTTCTTC. The V call is TRBV5-1, the J call TRBJ2-1, with TRBD2 matching over 7 bases. This CDR3 has 15 amino acids. V lost 2 bases, J lost 4 bases, and 6 bases stayed unmatched. Germline CDR1 reads SGHRS; CDR2 reads YFSETQ.